The entry that follows covers one T cell receptor (beta chain) sequence. Its antigen remains unknown. The sample originates from a study of blood T cells in healthy people across ages. After removal of 4 bases from V and 11 bases from J, the junction contained 10 bases not matched to a gene. Germline-derived CDR1 and CDR2 are LGHDT and YNNKEL (reference sequence). The CDR3 runs to 15 residues. Study-wide results and caveats: Long-lived and aged donors differed, with more naive CD4+ cells and higher diversity in the long-lived.

A second about 7 to 11 cycle PCR used barcoded and J-beta primers. TCRdb reanalysed the 5' RACE reads using MiXCR and keeps one entry per CDR3 protein. The data hold about 1 million distinct CDR3 sequences, with 40% to 45% observed a single time. The chain recombines TRBV3-1 with TRBJ2-1; TRBD2 aligns across 11 bases. Sample: blood. The sequence was obtained from a woman aged 55-70 years in good health. CDR3 sequence (DNA): TGTGCCAGCAGCCTATCCGGGACTAGCGGCGGGCAGCAGTTCTTC. It encodes CASSLSGTSGGQQFF.